The 2 T cell receptor beta chains below all came from one sample that was sequenced in a study of Tregs in tolerant kidney transplant recipients. Here immunoSEQ multiplex PCR was the method, and the copy in TCRdb shows in-frame clones only, minus some. This sample carries about 240,000 clones, 84% of them seen once, and the ten largest clones take around 0.64%. The specimen sequenced was CD4+ T cells from blood. The receptors were sampled from a human donor in good health.

The sample holds one count of this clone. The chain couples TRBV6-6 to TRBJ2-1; tentatively, D is TRBD1 or TRBD2 (5 bases each). V dropped 8 bases and J dropped 0 bases, with 14 bases sitting between them. The CDR3 totals 15 residues. Germline V lookup: CDR1 MNHNY, CDR2 SVGAGI (reference sequence). The CDR3 loop is CASRPGPSSYNEQFF. In DNA form, the CDR3 reads TGTGCCAGCCGTCCGGGGCCCAGCTCCTACAATGAGCAGTTCTTC.

This chain uses TRBV11-3 with TRBJ1-5; D is unclear. V shed 4 bases and J shed 2 bases, with 15 bases lying between them. The length of the CDR3 is 16 residues. Germline-derived CDR1 and CDR2 are SGHNT and YENEEA. The CDR3 DNA reads as TGTGCCAGCAGCTCCGAGGTCGGCATTCGCAATCAGCCCCAGCATTTT. Translating gives CASSSEVGIRNQPQHF.